What follows is one TCR beta chain and its context. The antigen is undetermined. V was cut by 6 bases and J by 8 bases, with 13 bases left in between. The CDR3 is made up of 12 amino acids. Germline V gives CDR1 LNHDA, CDR2 SQIVND (reference sequence). The data were taken from a study of cytomegalovirus exposure and HLA in healthy donors. About the study: Out of fewer than 500 genotyped donors, about 80% belonged to the Caucasian-associated ancestry cluster. Points from the study as a whole: The authors reported that TCR beta sequences could predict HLA-A and HLA-B alleles. These predictions were accurate for most subjects in the first cohort. Investigators reported some 150 TCR beta chains as tied to cytomegalovirus.

PCR amplification relied on 60 Vbeta primers (plus 13 Jbeta primers). Per the original methods: Later reanalysis found around 80 million unique TCR beta chains, around 11 million of them shared. The repertoire was sequenced with immunoSEQ multiplex PCR; TCRdb's copy has only in-frame clones and lacks some. The V and J calls and clone size were taken over from that table, and D and trimming were inferred from the DNA. The sample includes about 140,000 clones, 75% of them seen just once. J is TRBJ1-2 and V is TRBV19; no firm D call. The clonotype was recovered from a man aged 35 to 55 in good health and CMV-seronegative. The sequencing input was PBMCs. The CDR3 bases are TGTGCCAGTAGCCGAGCGGCTATCGGCTACACCTTC. Its protein product is CASSRAAIGYTF.